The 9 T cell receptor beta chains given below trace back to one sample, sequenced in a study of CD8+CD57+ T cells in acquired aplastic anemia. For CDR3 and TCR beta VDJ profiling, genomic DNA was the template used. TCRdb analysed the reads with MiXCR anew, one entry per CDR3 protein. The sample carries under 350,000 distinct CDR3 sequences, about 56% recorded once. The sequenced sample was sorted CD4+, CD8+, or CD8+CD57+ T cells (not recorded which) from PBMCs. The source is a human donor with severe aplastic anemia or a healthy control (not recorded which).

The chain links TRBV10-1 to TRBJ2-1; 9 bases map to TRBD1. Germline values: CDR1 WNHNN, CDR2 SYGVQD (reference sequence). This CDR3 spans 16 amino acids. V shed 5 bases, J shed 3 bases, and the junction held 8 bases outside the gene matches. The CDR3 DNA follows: TGCGCCAGCAGTACCCCGGGACAGGGAAACTACAATGAGCAGTTCTTC. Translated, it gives CASSTPGQGNYNEQFF.

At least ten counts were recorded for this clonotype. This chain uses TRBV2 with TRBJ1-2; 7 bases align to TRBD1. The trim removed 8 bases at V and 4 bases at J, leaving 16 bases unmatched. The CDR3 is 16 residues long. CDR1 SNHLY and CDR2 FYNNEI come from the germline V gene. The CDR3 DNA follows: TGTGCCAGCTTAGGGGGTGACAGGGCAATGGGCTATGGCTACACCTTC. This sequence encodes CASLGGDRAMGYGYTF.

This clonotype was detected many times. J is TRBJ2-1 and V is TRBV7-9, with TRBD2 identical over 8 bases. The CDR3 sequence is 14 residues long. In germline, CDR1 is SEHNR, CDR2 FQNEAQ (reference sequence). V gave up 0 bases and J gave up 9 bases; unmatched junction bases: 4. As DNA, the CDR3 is TGTGCCAGCAGCTTAGCTAGCGGGGTAGTTGAGCAGTTCTTC. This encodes CASSLASGVVEQFF.

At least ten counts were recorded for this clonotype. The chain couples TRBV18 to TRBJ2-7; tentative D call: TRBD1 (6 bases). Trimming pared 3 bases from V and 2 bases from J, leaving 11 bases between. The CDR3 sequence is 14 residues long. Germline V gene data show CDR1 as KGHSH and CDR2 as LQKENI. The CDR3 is CASSPTGPTYEQYF. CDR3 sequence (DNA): TGTGCCAGCTCACCGACAGGACCGACCTACGAGCAGTACTTC.

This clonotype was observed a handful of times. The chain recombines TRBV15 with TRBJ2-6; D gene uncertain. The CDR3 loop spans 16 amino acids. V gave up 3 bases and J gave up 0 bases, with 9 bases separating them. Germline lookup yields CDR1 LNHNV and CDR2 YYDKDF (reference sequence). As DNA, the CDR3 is TGTGCCACCAGCAGCGCTTTAGGCTCTGGGGCCAACGTCCTGACTTTC. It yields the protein CATSSALGSGANVLTF.

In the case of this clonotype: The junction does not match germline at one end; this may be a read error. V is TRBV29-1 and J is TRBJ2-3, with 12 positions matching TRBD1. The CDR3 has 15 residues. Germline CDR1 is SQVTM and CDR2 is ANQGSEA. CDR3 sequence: CSVSWGTGGTDAQYF. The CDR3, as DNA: TGCAGCGTTTCTTGGGGGACAGGGGGCACAGATGCGCAGTATTTT.

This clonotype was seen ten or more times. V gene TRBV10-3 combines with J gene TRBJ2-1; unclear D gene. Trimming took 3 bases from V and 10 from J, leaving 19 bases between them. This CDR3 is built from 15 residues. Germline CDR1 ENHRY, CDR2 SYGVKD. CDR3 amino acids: CAISDLTTSGREQFF. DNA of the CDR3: TGTGCCATCAGTGATCTCACGACGTCCGGGCGGGAGCAGTTCTTC.

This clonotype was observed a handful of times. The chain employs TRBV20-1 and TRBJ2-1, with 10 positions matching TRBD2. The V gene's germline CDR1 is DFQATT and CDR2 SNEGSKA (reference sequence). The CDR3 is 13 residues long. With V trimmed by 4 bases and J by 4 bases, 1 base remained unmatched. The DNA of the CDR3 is TGCAGTGCTACGACTAGCGGGTACAATGAGCAGTTCTTC. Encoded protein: CSATTSGYNEQFF.

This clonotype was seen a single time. Written as DNA, the CDR3 is TGTGCCAGCAGTGAGTGGGGCTCCTACAATGAGCAGTTCTTC. Its translation is CASSEWGSYNEQFF. V gene TRBV2 combines with J gene TRBJ2-1; D gene uncertain. The length of the CDR3 is 14 residues. Deletions cut 3 bases from V and 0 bases from J, with 6 bases between. CDR1 is SNHLY and CDR2 is FYNNEI in the germline V gene.